This record concerns one T cell receptor beta chain sequence. Antigen specificity is unknown. This sample is drawn from a study of T cells after yellow fever vaccination. Study-level points and caveats: Most primary-vaccination clones recurred post-booster (roughly 96% CD4, over 70% CD8).

Trimming cost V 6 bases and J 1 base; bases outside gene matches: 4. The CDR3 runs to 14 residues. The TCR cDNA carried a universal primer site and UMIs from 5'RACE template switching. MiXCR was run by TCRdb on the 5' RACE reads, yielding one entry per CDR3 protein. Here the sample spans about 500,000 distinct CDR3 sequences, around a sixth being singletons. The rearrangement links TRBV12-3 or TRBV12-4 to TRBJ1-1, with TRBD1 identical over 8 bases. This sequence was found in a man aged 18 to 35 who received the YFV17D yellow fever vaccine. The sequences come from PBMCs, collected 5 days after the first yellow fever vaccination. CDR3 loop: CASRIDRGNTEAFF. CDR3 in DNA: TGTGCCAGCAGGATCGACAGGGGGAACACTGAAGCTTTCTTT.